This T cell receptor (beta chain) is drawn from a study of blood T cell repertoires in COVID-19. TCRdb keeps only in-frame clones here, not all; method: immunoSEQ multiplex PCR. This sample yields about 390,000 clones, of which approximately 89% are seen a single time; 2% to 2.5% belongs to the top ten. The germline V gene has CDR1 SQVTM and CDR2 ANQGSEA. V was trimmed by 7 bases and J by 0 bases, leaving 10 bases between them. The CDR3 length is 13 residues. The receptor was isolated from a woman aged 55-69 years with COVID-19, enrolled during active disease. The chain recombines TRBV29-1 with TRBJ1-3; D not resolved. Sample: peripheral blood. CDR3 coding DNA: TGCAGCGCCGAGTTCTTCTCTGGAAACACCATATATTTT. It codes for CSAEFFSGNTIYF.